This TCR beta chain was observed in a study of shared clonotypes between healthy human individuals. Study as a whole: Three men and two women, aged 18 to 49, were donors. Every donor yielded three CD4 naive, three CD4 memory, two CD8 naive and one CD8 memory plate.

This clone came up once. Germline values: CDR1 MNHEY, CDR2 SVGAGI. The CDR3 sequence is 16 residues long. V lost 2 bases and J 4 bases, leaving 18 bases between the germline ends. Produced via immunoSEQ multiplex PCR; TCRdb's table is partial and in-frame only. Found here are a few million clones, roughly 92% of them singletons; the top ten hold over 0.12%. The sequencing input was naive CD4+ T cells sorted from blood. The subset is: CD45RA+ positively selected. The TCR sequence derives from a man aged 18 to 30 in good health. The chain links TRBV6-5 to TRBJ2-7; TRBD1 or TRBD2 may be the D gene (5 bases each). CDR3: CASSYRGTSWGYEQYF. CDR3 bases: TGTGCCAGCAGTTACCGTGGGACCAGTTGGGGGTACGAGCAGTACTTC.